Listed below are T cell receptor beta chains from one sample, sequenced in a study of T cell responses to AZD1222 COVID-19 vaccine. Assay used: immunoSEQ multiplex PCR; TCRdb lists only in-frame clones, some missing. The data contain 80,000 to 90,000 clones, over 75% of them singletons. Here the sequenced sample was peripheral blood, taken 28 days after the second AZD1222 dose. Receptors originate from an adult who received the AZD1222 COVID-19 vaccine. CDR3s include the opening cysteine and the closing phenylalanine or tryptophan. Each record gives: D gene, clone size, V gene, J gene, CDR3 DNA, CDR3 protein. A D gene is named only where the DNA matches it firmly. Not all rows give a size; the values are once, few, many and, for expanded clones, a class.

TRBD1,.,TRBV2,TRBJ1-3,TGTGCCAGCAGGGGACAGGTCTCTGGAAACACCATATATTTT,CASRGQVSGNTIYF
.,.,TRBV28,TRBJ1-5,TGTGCCAGCAGTTTAGTGAGTCAGCCCCAGCATTTT,CASSLVSQPQHF
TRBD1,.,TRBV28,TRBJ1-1,TGTGCCAGCAGTTTAACCCAGGGGGCGGTAGGGAACACTGAAGCTTTCTTT,CASSLTQGAVGNTEAFF
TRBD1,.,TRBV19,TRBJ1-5,TGTGCCAGTAGTGCGGACAGGTATCAGCCCCAGCATTTT,CASSADRYQPQHF
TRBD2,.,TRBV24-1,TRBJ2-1,TGTGCCACCAGTGACCGGCGGGGGGGGCCATTATCTGATGAGCAGTTCTTC,CATSDRRGGPLSDEQFF
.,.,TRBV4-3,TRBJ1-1,TGCGCCAGCAGCCACGACAGCCTGAACACTGAAGCTTTCTTT,CASSHDSLNTEAFF
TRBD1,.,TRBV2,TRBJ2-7,TGTGCCAGCAGAGACGCGCCTGCCCGACAGGGAACCTACGAGCAGTACTTC,CASRDAPARQGTYEQYF
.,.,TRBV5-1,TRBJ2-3,TGCGCCAGCAGCCCGGGGGCGGGGGAGATCACAGATACGCAGTATTTT,CASSPGAGEITDTQYF
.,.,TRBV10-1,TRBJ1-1,TGCGCCAGCAGTGAGGGGCAGAGCACTGAAGCTTTCTTT,CASSEGQSTEAFF
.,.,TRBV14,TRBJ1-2,TGTGCCAGCAGCCAGAGGGCAGGGGTCTATGGCTACACCTTC,CASSQRAGVYGYTF
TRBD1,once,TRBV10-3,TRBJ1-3,TGTGCCATCAGTGACGGACAGGGCGGAAACACCATATATTTT,CAISDGQGGNTIYF
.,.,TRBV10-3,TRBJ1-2,TGTGCCATCAGAGGGGTACGGACTCCTAACTATGGCTACACCTTC,CAIRGVRTPNYGYTF
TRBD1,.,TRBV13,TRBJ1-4,TGTGCCAGCAGCTTTCTGACAGGGGGCGGTGAAAAACTGTTTTTT,CASSFLTGGGEKLFF
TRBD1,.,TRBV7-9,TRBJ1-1,TGTGCCAGCAGCCGACAGGGGAACACTGAAGCTTTCTTT,CASSRQGNTEAFF
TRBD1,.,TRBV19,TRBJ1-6,TGTGCCAGTAAAGGACAGGGGGCTTATTCACCCCTCCACTTT,CASKGQGAYSPLHF
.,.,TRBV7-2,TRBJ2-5,TGTGCCAGCAGCCCAAGCTGGTACCAAGAGACCCAGTACTTC,CASSPSWYQETQYF
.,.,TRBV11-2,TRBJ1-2,TGTGCCAGCAGCTATGGCCGGGGTGGCTACACCTTC,CASSYGRGGYTF
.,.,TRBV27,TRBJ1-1,TGTGCCAGCAGTTTATCGTACAGCTCCAGGGATGAAGCTTTCTTT,CASSLSYSSRDEAFF
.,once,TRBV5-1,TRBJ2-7,TGCGCCAGCAGCTTAGGACACAGGGACCTTTTCGAGCAGTACTTC,CASSLGHRDLFEQYF
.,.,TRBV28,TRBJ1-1,TGTGCCAGCAGTCCGTTAGACAGGATTGAAGCTTTCTTT,CASSPLDRIEAFF
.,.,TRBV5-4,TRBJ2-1,TGTGCCAGCAGCTTGGTCCAGCGGAATGAGCAGTTCTTC,CASSLVQRNEQFF
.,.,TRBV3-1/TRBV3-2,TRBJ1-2,TGTGCCAGCAGCCAACTGAATAAGGGCTATGGCTACACCTTC,CASSQLNKGYGYTF
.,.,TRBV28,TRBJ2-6,TGTGCCAGCAGCCCCGGACACCGCTCTGGGGCCAACGTCCTGACTTTC,CASSPGHRSGANVLTF
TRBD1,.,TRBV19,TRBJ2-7,TGTGCCAGTAGTCCGACAGGGGGAGGCTACGAGCAGTACTTC,CASSPTGGGYEQYF
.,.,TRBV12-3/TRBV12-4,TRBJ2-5,TGTGCCAGCAGTGGGGCCAGCCGGGAGACCCAGTACTTC,CASSGASRETQYF
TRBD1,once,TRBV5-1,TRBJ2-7,TGCGCCAGCAGCCGGACAGGGGGCGCGTTCGAGCAGTACTTC,CASSRTGGAFEQYF
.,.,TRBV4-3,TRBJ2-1,TGCGCCAGCAGCCAAGGTGGGACCCTGGATGAGCAGTTCTTC,CASSQGGTLDEQFF
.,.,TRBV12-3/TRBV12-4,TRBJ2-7,TGTGCCAGCAGTATTCGACAGATCTACGAGCAGTACTTC,CASSIRQIYEQYF
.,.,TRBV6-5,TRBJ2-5,TGTGCCAGCAGTTACTCGACAGGGACCCAGTACTTC,CASSYSTGTQYF
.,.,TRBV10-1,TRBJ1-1,TGCGCCAGCAGTTCTTGCCGGGACTGGGACACTGAAGCTTTCTTT,CASSSCRDWDTEAFF
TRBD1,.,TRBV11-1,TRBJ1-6,TGTGCCAGCAGCTTCCCCGGGACAGGCATCTCACCCCTCCACTTT,CASSFPGTGISPLHF
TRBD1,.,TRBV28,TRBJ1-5,TGTGCCAGCAGTCCTCGCCTCGGACAGGGGGGTCAGCCCCAGCATTTT,CASSPRLGQGGQPQHF
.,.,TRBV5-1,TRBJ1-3,TGCGCCAGCAGCTTGGATGGGGTGTCTGGAAACACCATATATTTT,CASSLDGVSGNTIYF
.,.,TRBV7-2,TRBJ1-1,TGTGCCAGCAGCTTAGAACAGGGAACTGAAGCTTTCTTT,CASSLEQGTEAFF
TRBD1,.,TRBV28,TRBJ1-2,TGTGCCAGCAGTCTCTGGTCTCGGGGGACAGCTAACTATGGCTACACCTTC,CASSLWSRGTANYGYTF
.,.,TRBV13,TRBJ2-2,TGTGCCAGCAGCCACGACACCTTGGTGGACACCGGGGAGCTGTTTTTT,CASSHDTLVDTGELFF
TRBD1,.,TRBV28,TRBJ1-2,TGTGCCAGCAGTTCTAGACAGGGGAGGAACTATGGCTACACCTTC,CASSSRQGRNYGYTF
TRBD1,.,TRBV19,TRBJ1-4,TGTGCCAGTAACGATGACAGGGCTGCAACTAATGAAAAACTGTTTTTT,CASNDDRAATNEKLFF
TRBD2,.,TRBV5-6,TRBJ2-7,TGTGCCAGCAGCTTTTTTAGCGGGGGGAATTACGAGCAGTACTTC,CASSFFSGGNYEQYF
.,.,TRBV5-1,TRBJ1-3,TGCGCCAGCAGTCCAGTTCCCGCAGGGGTTGGAAACACCATATATTTT,CASSPVPAGVGNTIYF
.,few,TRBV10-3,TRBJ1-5,TGTGCCATCAGTGAGTCCGGGCCGGAGGGTAATCAGCCCCAGCATTTT,CAISESGPEGNQPQHF
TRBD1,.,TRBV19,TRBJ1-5,TGTGCCAGTAGTATCGTTTCAGGGGGGAGTCAGCCCCAGCATTTT,CASSIVSGGSQPQHF
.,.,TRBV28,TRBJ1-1,TGTGCCAGCAGTTTAGCAGGATGGAGTACTGAAGCTTTCTTT,CASSLAGWSTEAFF
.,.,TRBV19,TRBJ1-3,TGTGCCAGTATACCGCCAGGAGACTCTGGAAACACCATATATTTT,CASIPPGDSGNTIYF
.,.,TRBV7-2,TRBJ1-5,TGTGCCAGCAGCTTGGAAGGGGCGGCTAGCAATCAGCCCCAGCATTTT,CASSLEGAASNQPQHF
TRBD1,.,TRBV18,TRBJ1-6,TGTGCCAGCTCTGGGACAGGGGGACCTGATAATTCACCCCTCCACTTT,CASSGTGGPDNSPLHF
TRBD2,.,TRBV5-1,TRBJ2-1,TGCGCCAGCAGCCTAGCGGGGGTCTACAATGAGCAGTTCTTC,CASSLAGVYNEQFF
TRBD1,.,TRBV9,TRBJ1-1,TGTGCCAGCAGCATGGGACAGGGGGTAAGAGGCACTGAAGCTTTCTTT,CASSMGQGVRGTEAFF
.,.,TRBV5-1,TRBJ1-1,TGCGCCAGCAGCTTGACCCAGGGCGGGAACACTGAAGCTTTCTTT,CASSLTQGGNTEAFF
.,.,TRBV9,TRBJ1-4,TGTGCCAGCAGCCGGGACGCGAAGGAAAAACTGTTTTTT,CASSRDAKEKLFF
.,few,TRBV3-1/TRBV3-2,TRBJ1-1,TGTGCCAGCAGCCAAGAATTAGGCAGGGGCCCCCCTGAAGCTTTCTTT,CASSQELGRGPPEAFF
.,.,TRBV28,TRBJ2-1,TGTGCCAGCAGTTTGTCAGGGGGAGGCAATGAGCAGTTCTTC,CASSLSGGGNEQFF
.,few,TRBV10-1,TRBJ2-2,TGCGCCAGCAGTGAGTTTGGCAGGGCTGACACCGGGGAGCTGTTTTTT,CASSEFGRADTGELFF
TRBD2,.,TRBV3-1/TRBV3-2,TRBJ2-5,TGTGCCAGCAGCCAAGGTTCTAGCGGGGACTGGGAGACCCAGTACTTC,CASSQGSSGDWETQYF
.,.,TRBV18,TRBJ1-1,TGTGCCAGCTCACCCGGACATGGCGGGAACACTGAAGCTTTCTTT,CASSPGHGGNTEAFF